The clone carrying this TCR beta chain was detected only once. Authors' analysis steps: Reference gene primer amplification yielded estimated nucleated cell counts. The data were produced by immunoSEQ multiplex PCR, yet TCRdb's version contains in-frame clones alone and is incomplete. That table supplies the V and J calls and clone size; D and trimming were determined from the DNA. The sample lists fewer than 250,000 clones, 87% seen once, with about 7% in the top ten. The sample originates from a study of blood T cell repertoires in COVID-19. Study as a whole: Cohort 3 recovered donors had two negative PCRs, clearance, or symptom resolution. Samples representing acute and convalescent COVID-19 were sourced from the United States, Italy and Spain.

Participants came from roughly 23 US areas, aged about 18 to 89 years. The CDR3 sequence is 14 residues long. V was clipped by 2 bases and J by 5 bases; unmatched bases: 3. In germline, CDR1 is MNHNS, CDR2 SASEGT. This rearrangement joins TRBV6-1 to TRBJ1-2; 9 bases agree with TRBD1. This receptor was obtained from a man aged 30-40 years in a cohort exposed to, infected with or recovered from COVID-19 (not recorded which). The sequenced material came from PBMCs or T cells enriched from blood (not recorded which). The CDR3 is CASSETGGSYGYTF. CDR3 nucleotide sequence: TGTGCCAGCAGTGAAACAGGGGGCTCGTATGGCTACACCTTC.